What follows describes a single T cell receptor beta chain. This sample is drawn from a study of blood T cell repertoires in COVID-19. About the study: Samples came from the United States, Italy and Spain, spanning acute and convalescent COVID-19.

TCRdb's table, derived via immunoSEQ multiplex PCR, lists solely in-frame clones and lacks some. The sample lists 150,000 to 200,000 clones, about 84% occurring once. Germline V gene sequence: CDR1 MNHEY, CDR2 SVGAGI. Losses at the gene ends were 6 bases for V and 2 bases for J; bases not matched to a gene: 5. The CDR3 consists of 14 residues. V usage is TRBV6-5 and J usage is TRBJ2-7, with 9 bases lining up with TRBD1. The TCR originated in a human donor in a cohort sampled during active COVID-19. The sequenced material came from peripheral blood. CDR3 sequence: CASRAGTGTYEQYF. The CDR3 nucleotides read TGTGCCAGCAGAGCCGGGACAGGGACCTACGAGCAGTACTTC.